One sample yielded the 28 T cell receptor beta chains listed below, sequenced in a study of tumor and adjacent non-tumor tissue in lung cancer. Three rounds of nested PCR, following a modified ARM-PCR protocol, produced the TCRbeta library. Each CDR3 protein gets one entry after TCRdb re-called the multiplex PCR reads with MiXCR. The table lists 200,000 to 250,000 distinct CDR3 sequences, over 55% of them singletons. No cell sorting was done before RNA was extracted from the tissue. The specimen was lung tumor tissue. These TCRs come from a man aged 55-75 years with non-small cell lung cancer.

This clonotype appeared many times. The V and J genes are TRBV5-1 and TRBJ2-1; tentatively, D is TRBD2 (6 bases). The V end was cut by 1 base, the J end by 0 bases, with 11 bases between. Germline V gene sequence: CDR1 SGHRS, CDR2 YFSETQ. The CDR3 extends over 16 amino acids. The chain's CDR3 is CASSLTRESSYNEQFF. The CDR3 coding sequence is TGCGCCAGCAGCTTGACGCGGGAAAGCTCCTACAATGAGCAGTTCTTC.

About this clonotype: A junction end diverges from the germline sequence, so it may reflect a read error. The chain employs TRBV11-1 and TRBJ2-5; D uncertain. The V gene's germline CDR1 is SGHAT and CDR2 FQDESV (reference sequence). The CDR3 spans 14 residues. CDR3 region: CANSSTLGGETQYF. The CDR3 DNA is TGTGCCAACAGCTCTACACTGGGTGGAGAGACCCAGTACTTC. Together with reference TRBV11-1 and TRBJ2-5, the CDR3 gives the full variable domain: EAEVAQSPRYKITEKSQAVAFWCDPISGHATLYWYRQILGQGPELLVQFQDESVVDDSQLPKDRFSAERLKGVDSTLKIQPAELGDSAMYLCANSSTLGGETQYFGPGTRLLVL.

V usage is TRBV7-8 and J usage is TRBJ2-1; TRBD2 matches 7 bases. Per the germline V gene, CDR1 is SGHVS and CDR2 is FQNEAQ. V trimming: 2 bases; J trimming: 3 bases; junction bases outside the gene matches: 1. This CDR3 has 14 residues. CDR3 coding DNA: TGTGCCAGCAGCTTAACTAGCGTCTACAATGAGCAGTTCTTC. As protein: CASSLTSVYNEQFF.

This clonotype was observed a handful of times. The V gene is TRBV5-6, the J gene TRBJ2-5, with D perhaps TRBD1 or TRBD2 (5 bases each). The CDR3 length is 16 residues. V was clipped by 8 bases and J by 7 bases, with 27 bases between them. Looked up from germline, CDR1 is SGHDT and CDR2 is YYEEEE. The CDR3 reads CASSPRDRAFLGTQYF. As DNA, the CDR3 is TGTGCCAGTAGCCCCCGGGACCGCGCCTTTTTAGGGACCCAGTACTTC.

This rearrangement joins TRBV20-1 to TRBJ1-2, with D unclear. The CDR3 sequence is 11 residues long. Trimming cost V 1 base and J 7 bases, with 7 bases left between them. The V gene's germline CDR1 is DFQATT and CDR2 SNEGSKA (reference sequence). CDR3 region: CSARVQAGYTF. The CDR3, as DNA: TGCAGTGCTAGAGTTCAGGCTGGCTACACCTTC.

This clonotype was recorded at least ten times. The J gene is TRBJ2-7, the V gene TRBV6-2 or TRBV6-3, with 11 bases lining up with TRBD1. Germline V CDR1 and CDR2: MNHEY, SVGEGT. The V gene end was trimmed by 6 bases and the J gene end by 3 bases; junction bases not matched to a gene: 4. This CDR3 is 14 amino acids long. The CDR3 coding sequence is TGTGCCAGCAGAACCGGGACAGGGGGCTACGAGCAGTACTTC. Amino acid sequence: CASRTGTGGYEQYF.

The J gene is TRBJ2-2, the V gene TRBV11-2; D is ambiguous. The CDR3 consists of 13 residues. Per germline, CDR1 SGHAT and CDR2 FQNNGV. In DNA form, the CDR3 reads TGTGTCAGGAGCTTAGTTGAATCCGGGGAGCTGTTTTTT. This gives the protein CVRSLVESGELFF.

This clonotype came up once. The chain carries TRBV5-4 and TRBJ2-7; TRBD2 is a possible D gene (6 bases). V dropped 4 bases and J dropped 4 bases, with 15 bases sitting between them. Germline CDR1 SGHNT, CDR2 YYREEE (reference sequence). The CDR3 is 14 amino acids. The CDR3 region is CASSREAPGYEQYF. Written as DNA, the CDR3 is TGTGCCAGCAGCAGGGAGGCCCCGGGATACGAGCAGTACTTC.

In its sample, this clonotype was seen once. At one end, the junction sequence differs from germline, possibly due to a read error. V gene TRBV12-3 or TRBV12-4 combines with J gene TRBJ2-6; 7 positions agree with TRBD1. CDR3 length: 20 residues. CDR3 DNA sequence: TGTGCCAGCAGACTATCAGGGTTAAGGGGGCGCAGCTCTGGGGACAACGTCCTGACTTTC. Translating gives CASRLSGLRGRSSGDNVLTF.

This clonotype was recorded once. The junction departs from germline at one end; a sequencing error may be responsible. The gene calls are TRBV29-1 and TRBJ1-2; possible D gene TRBD1, 6 bases. The CDR3 is made up of 14 amino acids. Per the germline V gene, CDR1 is SQVTM and CDR2 is ANQGSEA. DNA of the CDR3: TGCAGCCTTGAAGAAAGGGCAGGGGCGAGCTGCTACACCTTC. Translating it yields CSLEERAGASCYTF. Together with reference TRBV29-1 and TRBJ1-2, the CDR3 gives the full variable domain: SAVISQKPSRDICQRGTSLTIQCQVDSQVTMMFWYRQQPGQSLTLIATANQGSEATYESGFVIDKFPISRPNLTFSTLTVSNMSPEDSSIYLCSLEERAGASCYTFGSGTRLTVV.

The chain carries TRBV12-5 and TRBJ2-2; 7 positions agree with TRBD2. The CDR3 totals 13 residues. V shed 5 bases, J shed 6 bases, and the junction held 3 bases outside the gene matches. Germline CDR1 reads LGHNT; CDR2 reads FRNRAP. The CDR3 protein is CASGGGVAGELFF. The DNA for the CDR3 is TGTGCTAGTGGTGGGGGGGTAGCCGGGGAGCTGTTTTTT.

About this clonotype: The CDR3 ends on some other residue instead of the conserved phenylalanine or tryptophan, so this is likely a read error. This chain joins TRBV12-3 or TRBV12-4 and TRBJ1-5; 7 bases fit TRBD1. The CDR3 extends over 13 amino acids. The CDR3, as DNA: TGTGCTAGCAACCTAGGACAGGCTCAGCCCCAGCATCTT. It yields the protein CASNLGQAQPQHL.

Details on this clonotype: Since no conserved phenylalanine or tryptophan closes the CDR3, a read error is the likely cause. No DNA is shown, since the ends of the CDR3 on it are uncertain; the CDR3 is the one TCRdb lists. V and J are TRBV6-5 and TRBJ2-2; TRBD1, the D gene given by the table, was not confirmed from the DNA. The CDR3 spans 16 residues, counting both ends. Per germline, CDR1 MNHEY and CDR2 SVGAGI. The CDR3 protein is CASSWGQGASFWELFY.

Worth noting for this clonotype: This may stem from a read error, because a much larger clone lies one nucleotide away. The chain recombines TRBV20-1 with TRBJ2-7; no reliable D call. Per the germline V gene, CDR1 is DFQATT and CDR2 is SNEGSKA (reference sequence). CDR3 length: 14 amino acids. Trimming stripped 0 bases from V and 1 base from J, with 10 bases between. This chain's CDR3 is CSARDERQSYEQYF. The CDR3 DNA sequence: TGCAGTGCTAGAGATGAGCGACAATCCTACGAGCAGTACTTC.

Of note for this clonotype: The junction differs from germline at one of its ends, possibly a read error. V gene TRBV10-1 combines with J gene TRBJ1-1; no definite D call. In germline, CDR1 is WNHNN, CDR2 SYGVQD (reference sequence). This CDR3 comprises 13 residues. The CDR3 loop reads CACSVDQNTEAFF. Here the CDR3 DNA reads TGCGCCTGCAGTGTAGACCAGAACACTGAAGCCTTCTTT.

This clonotype appeared many times. V is TRBV12-3 or TRBV12-4 and J is TRBJ1-6, with 7 bases lining up with TRBD1. The CDR3 is 13 amino acids. The junction had 7 bases not matched to a gene; V was cut back by 7 bases and J by 10 bases. For the CDR3, the DNA is TGTGCCAGCATGACAGGGAGGAGGTCACCCCTCCACTTT. This sequence encodes CASMTGRRSPLHF.

Notes on this clonotype: This CDR3 is missing its conserved last phenylalanine or tryptophan, likely due to a read error. This chain joins TRBV4-3 and TRBJ1-1; 8 nucleotides match TRBD1. The germline CDR1 and CDR2 sequences are LGHNA and YSLEER. The CDR3 runs to 16 residues. Trimming at V came to 0 bases and at J to 2 bases, leaving 5 bases not matched to a gene. CDR3 in amino acids: CASSQDSTGVNTEAFL. The CDR3 coding sequence is TGCGCCAGCAGCCAAGACTCGACAGGGGTAAACACTGAAGCTTTCCTT.

Note on this clonotype: Mismatch with germline at one junction end may stem from a read error. V and J are TRBV20-1 and TRBJ2-5; D call uncertain. The germline gives CDR1 DFQATT, CDR2 SNEGSKA (reference sequence). The CDR3 consists of 12 residues. Here the CDR3 reads CTARVWPEIQYF. The CDR3 region has the DNA TGCACTGCTAGAGTGTGGCCGGAGATCCAGTACTTC.

This clonotype was seen many times. The junction differs from germline at one of its ends, possibly a read error. The chain recombines TRBV29-1 with TRBJ2-3; either TRBD1 or TRBD2 may supply D (6 bases each). Looked up from germline, CDR1 is SQVTM and CDR2 is ANQGSEA. The CDR3 sequence is 14 residues long. The CDR3 spells CSAEGGQGTDTQYF. The DNA for the CDR3 is TGCAGCGCTGAAGGGGGGCAGGGCACAGATACGCAGTATTTT.

A word on this clonotype: A junction boundary mismatches the germline segment, possibly from a read error. The chain links TRBV6-2 or TRBV6-3 to TRBJ2-7, with D possibly matching TRBD1 (5 bases). There are 18 residues in the CDR3. From germline, CDR1 is MNHEY and CDR2 SVGEGT. The CDR3 region has the DNA TGTGCCAGCAGTTACCCCCTTCGAAAGGGGTCTCTCTCCTACCAGCAGTACTTC. This encodes CASSYPLRKGSLSYQQYF.

With regard to this clonotype: Just one base apart from a much larger clone, this may be a read error. The V gene is TRBV6-5, the J gene TRBJ2-6; a weak D match, TRBD1 (6 bases). The CDR3 length is 18 residues. Trimming took 5 bases from V and 4 from J, leaving 21 bases between them. Looked up from germline, CDR1 is MNHEY and CDR2 is SVGAGI. The chain's CDR3 is CASSPALNRELGANVLTF. CDR3 nucleotides: TGTGCCAGCAGTCCGGCTCTGAACAGGGAGCTCGGGGCCAACGTCCTGACTTTC.

Of note for this clonotype: At one end, the junction sequence differs from germline, possibly due to a read error. V and J are TRBV19 and TRBJ2-1, with D unclear. CDR1 is LNHDA and CDR2 is SQIVND in the germline V gene (reference sequence). CDR3 length: 16 amino acids. The CDR3 bases are TGCGCCAGTACCCCTCCAGGCGAAGTGTCCTACAATGAGCAGTTCTTC. This codes for CASTPPGEVSYNEQFF.

Points on this clonotype: At one end, the junction sequence differs from germline, possibly due to a read error. The chain uses TRBV20-1 and TRBJ2-1; 7 bases align to TRBD2. Germline CDR1 DFQATT, CDR2 SNEGSKA (reference sequence). There are 14 residues in the CDR3. CDR3 loop: CSVGGGLDGNEQFF. In DNA form, the CDR3 reads TGCAGTGTCGGGGGAGGGCTAGATGGGAATGAACAGTTCTTC.

Notes on this clonotype: Its ends do not fully match the called genes, so a read error is possible. The V call is TRBV20-1, the J call TRBJ2-7; D not resolved. The CDR3 runs to 12 residues. Germline CDR1 is DFQATT and CDR2 is SNEGSKA (reference sequence). CDR3 in DNA: TGCAGTGCTAGAGAATACGGCCACGAACAGTACTTC. Its translation is CSAREYGHEQYF.

In regard to this clonotype: Without the conserved terminal phenylalanine or tryptophan, this CDR3 likely stems from a read error. For the CDR3, the DNA is TGCGCCAGCAGCTTAGAATATACAGGGAGAGAGACCCAGTACCTC. Translating gives CASSLEYTGRETQYL. V and J are TRBV11-3 and TRBJ2-5; TRBD1 is a possible D gene (6 bases). The CDR3 consists of 15 residues. CDR1 is SGHNT and CDR2 is YENEEA in the germline V gene.

Concerning this clonotype: One junction end disagrees with the germline gene, perhaps due to a read error. The chain carries TRBV5-4 and TRBJ2-7, with D perhaps matching TRBD1 or TRBD2 (6 bases each). CDR1 and CDR2 (germline): SGHNT, YYREEE (reference sequence). The CDR3 runs to 15 residues. The CDR3 DNA sequence: TGTGCCAGTAGCTTATGGGGGGCAGGATTCTACGAGAAGTACTTC. It is translated as CASSLWGAGFYEKYF.

In the case of this clonotype: Its ends do not fully match the called genes, so a read error is possible. The rearrangement links TRBV4-1 to TRBJ2-1; possible D gene TRBD2, 6 bases. Looked up from germline, CDR1 is MGHRA and CDR2 is YSYEKL. The CDR3 is made up of 16 amino acids. CDR3 nucleotides: TGTTCCAGCAGCCTAAGGTCTGACGGGAGTCGTAATGAGCAGATCTTC. This sequence encodes CSSSLRSDGSRNEQIF.

As for this clonotype: A much larger clone sits a single nucleotide away, making a read error possible. The chain links TRBV29-1 to TRBJ2-7; 10 nucleotides line up with TRBD2. V shed 8 bases and J 7 bases; nucleotides not matched to a gene: 14. The CDR3 sequence is 14 residues long. In germline, CDR1 is SQVTM, CDR2 ANQGSEA. The CDR3 region is CSTPGLAGVDEQYF. CDR3 sequence (DNA): TGCAGCACTCCCGGCCTAGCGGGGGTGGATGAGCAGTACTTC.